This is a list of T cell receptor beta chains from one sample in a study of T cell repertoires in cytomegalovirus infection. TCRdb used MiXCR to reprocess the reads, holding one entry per CDR3 protein. The sample includes 100,000 to 150,000 distinct CDR3 sequences, approximately 8.8% of them seen just once. Material: PBMCs. The origin of the receptors is a human donor in good health (CMV status not recorded). Some clones in this sample may be carry-over from other donors' samples. CDR3s include the opening cysteine and the closing phenylalanine or tryptophan. D genes are given only for firm matches. Clone sizes are given selectively: once, few, many, or a class where the clone is expanded.

>many|TRBV12-3/TRBV12-4|15|TRBJ1-5|TRBD1
CASSFRQGMYQPQHF
TGTGCCAGCAGTTTTCGACAGGGTATGTATCAGCCCCAGCATTTT
>many|TRBV10-3|12|TRBJ2-7|.
CAIRGDSYEQYF
TGTGCCATCAGGGGCGATTCCTACGAGCAGTACTTC
>.|TRBV20-1|13|TRBJ1-2|.
CSARGTENYGYTF
TGCAGTGCTCGTGGGACGGAGAACTATGGCTACACCTTC
>many|TRBV12-3/TRBV12-4|15|TRBJ2-3|.
CASTPRFGPWDTQYF
TGTGCCAGCACCCCTCGGTTCGGGCCCTGGGATACGCAGTATTTT
>many|TRBV12-3/TRBV12-4|12|TRBJ2-4|.
CASSLDIRPGYF
TGTGCCAGCAGCCTCGACATTCGGCCGGGGTACTTC
>many|TRBV6-5|17|TRBJ1-3|TRBD1
CASSYAPTGRPGNTIYF
TGTGCCAGCAGTTACGCACCGACAGGGAGACCTGGAAACACCATATATTTT
>many|TRBV7-2|14|TRBJ2-3|.
CASTPPSGRDTQYF
TGTGCCAGCACCCCACCCTCAGGGAGGGATACGCAGTATTTT
>.|TRBV2|10|TRBJ2-5|.
CASSKGTQYF
TGTGCCAGCAGTAAAGGGACCCAGTACTTC
>.|TRBV18|15|TRBJ2-3|TRBD1
CASSPVSRGYDTQYF
TGTGCCAGCTCACCAGTCAGCAGGGGGTACGATACGCAGTATTTT
>once|TRBV9|15|TRBJ1-6|.
CASSQGPAWNSPLHF
TGTGCCAGCAGCCAGGGACCGGCCTGGAATTCACCCCTCCACTTT
>many|TRBV18|14|TRBJ2-7|.
CASSHRDGFDEQYF
TGTGCCAGCTCACACCGCGACGGGTTTGACGAGCAGTACTTC
>.|TRBV6-6|15|TRBJ2-2|.
CASGPGGARTGELFF
TGTGCCAGCGGGCCGGGCGGGGCCAGGACCGGGGAGCTGTTTTTT
>many|TRBV7-2|15|TRBJ1-4|.
CASSSFLGTNEKLFF
TGTGCCAGCAGCTCCTTTCTGGGGACTAATGAAAAACTGTTTTTT
>.|TRBV24-1|13|TRBJ1-2|.
CATSSANNYGYTF
TGTGCCACCAGTTCGGCGAATAACTATGGCTACACCTTC
>many|TRBV28|13|TRBJ2-7|.
CASSLYQTYEQYF
TGTGCCAGCAGTTTATACCAGACCTACGAGCAGTACTTC
>.|TRBV3-1|12|TRBJ1-1|.
CASGGPTTEAFF
TGTGCCAGCGGCGGCCCAACCACTGAAGCTTTCTTT
>.|TRBV28|15|TRBJ2-7|TRBD1
CASSPTGQGAHEQYF
TGTGCCAGCAGTCCGACGGGACAGGGGGCTCACGAGCAGTACTTC
>many|TRBV7-9|14|TRBJ1-2|.
CASSLGQGYHGYTF
TGTGCCAGCAGCTTAGGCCAGGGTTATCATGGCTACACCTTC
>.|TRBV12-3/TRBV12-4|12|TRBJ1-1|.
CASRRGLSEAFF
TGTGCCAGCAGACGGGGTCTATCCGAAGCTTTCTTT
>many|TRBV7-3|16|TRBJ2-2|TRBD1
CASSSTGGFPTGELFF
TGTGCCAGCAGCTCCACAGGGGGCTTCCCCACCGGGGAGCTGTTTTTT
>.|TRBV20-1|17|TRBJ1-2|.
CSAQGHRASAANYGYTF
TGCAGTGCTCAGGGGCACAGGGCTTCGGCCGCTAACTATGGCTACACCTTC
>many|TRBV28|15|TRBJ2-5|TRBD1
CASSLVGDREETQYF
TGTGCCAGCAGTTTAGTCGGGGACAGAGAAGAGACCCAGTACTTC
>many|TRBV12-3/TRBV12-4|16|TRBJ1-1|TRBD1
CASSPKERQGNTEAFF
TGTGCCAGCAGTCCTAAGGAACGACAGGGGAACACTGAAGCTTTCTTT
>.|TRBV5-1|18|TRBJ2-6|TRBD1
CASSLRQGEASGANVLNF
TGCGCCAGCAGCTTGCGACAGGGAGAGGCCTCTGGGGCCAACGTCCTGAATTTC
>.|TRBV5-6|15|TRBJ1-6|TRBD1
CASSSAGTGRSPLHF
TGTGCCAGCAGCTCCGCCGGGACAGGCAGATCACCCCTCCACTTT
>many|TRBV7-2|14|TRBJ1-4|TRBD1
CASSLQGADEKLFF
TGTGCCAGCAGCTTGCAGGGGGCGGATGAAAAACTGTTTTTT
>few|TRBV5-4|13|TRBJ2-1|.
CASSLTRSNEQFF
TGTGCCAGCAGCTTGACCCGTAGTAATGAGCAGTTCTTC
>.|TRBV3-1|14|TRBJ1-1|.
CASSQEGRNTEAFF
TGTGCCAGCAGCCAAGAGGGGAGGAACACTGAAGCTTTCTTT